This paragraph reports one T cell receptor (beta chain). Recruits, aged about 18 to 89 years, lived in around 24 US areas. These data come from a study of blood T cell repertoires in COVID-19. Trimming shortened V by 3 bases and J by 7 bases, and 10 bases separated the two germline ends. Looked up from germline, CDR1 is GTSNPN and CDR2 is SVGIG (reference sequence). The CDR3 is 11 amino acids. Sequenced by immunoSEQ multiplex PCR; TCRdb stores in-frame clones only, minus some. This table holds 500,000 or so clones, roughly 87% found once. The source is a woman aged 18 to 35 who had recovered from COVID-19. The sequencing input was PBMCs or T cells enriched from blood (not recorded which). The V and J genes are TRBV30 and TRBJ2-7; no reliable D call. CDR3 in DNA: TGTGCCTGGAGAGAGGCCGGGGAGCAGTACTTC. The encoded protein is CAWREAGEQYF.